This T cell receptor beta chain stems from a study of Ad26.COV2.S vaccination and SARS-CoV-2 variants. Treatment in this sample: approximately 18 received Ad26.COV2.S at low or high dose, single or two shots; 5 received placebo; per-sample allocation not given. Collection of the samples took place on day 63 after the first injection of vaccine or placebo. Wuhan-strain spike was delivered by a replication-incompetent Ad26 vector. The germline gives CDR1 LNHDA, CDR2 SQIVND (reference sequence). V dropped 6 bases and J dropped 7; count of bases not matched to a gene: 18. This CDR3 comprises 17 residues. Sequencing used immunoSEQ multiplex PCR; TCRdb keeps in-frame clones, though not all of them. The table lists hundreds of thousands of clones, 70% to 90% of them singletons.

Sequencing was performed on peripheral blood, taken in a trial of Ad26.COV2.S vaccine versus placebo. This clonotype was sampled from a person aged 18 to 59 who received the Ad26.COV2.S COVID-19 vaccine or a placebo. The chain is built from TRBV19 and TRBJ2-1; 7 bases align to TRBD1. In DNA, the CDR3 is TGTGCCAGTAGCAAAAAACCACAGGGGCTCGGGTGGAATGAGCAGTTCTTC. It codes for CASSKKPQGLGWNEQFF. The variable domain in full, completed from reference TRBV19 and TRBJ2-1, reads DGGITQSPKYLFRKEGQNVTLSCEQNLNHDAMYWYRQDPGQGLRLIYYSQIVNDFQKGDIAEGYSVSREKKESFPLTVTSAQKNPTAFYLCASSKKPQGLGWNEQFFGPGTRLTVL.